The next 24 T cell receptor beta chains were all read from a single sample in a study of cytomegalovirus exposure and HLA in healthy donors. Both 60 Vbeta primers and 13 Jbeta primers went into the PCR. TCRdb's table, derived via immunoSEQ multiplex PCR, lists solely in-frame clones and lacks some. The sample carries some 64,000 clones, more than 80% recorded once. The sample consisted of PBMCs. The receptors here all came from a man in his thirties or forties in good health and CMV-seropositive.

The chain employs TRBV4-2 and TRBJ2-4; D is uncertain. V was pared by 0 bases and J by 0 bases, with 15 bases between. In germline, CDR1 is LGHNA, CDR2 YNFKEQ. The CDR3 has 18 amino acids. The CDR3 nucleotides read TGTGCCAGCAGCCAAGATACCCACGCGGCTCTAGCCAAAAACATTCAGTACTTC. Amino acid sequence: CASSQDTHAALAKNIQYF.

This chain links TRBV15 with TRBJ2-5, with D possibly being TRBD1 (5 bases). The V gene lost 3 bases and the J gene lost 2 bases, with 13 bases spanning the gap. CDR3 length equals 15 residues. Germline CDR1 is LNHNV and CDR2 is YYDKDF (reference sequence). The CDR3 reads CATSSPFAGQETQYF. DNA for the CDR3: TGTGCCACCAGCAGCCCGTTTGCAGGGCAAGAGACCCAGTACTTC.

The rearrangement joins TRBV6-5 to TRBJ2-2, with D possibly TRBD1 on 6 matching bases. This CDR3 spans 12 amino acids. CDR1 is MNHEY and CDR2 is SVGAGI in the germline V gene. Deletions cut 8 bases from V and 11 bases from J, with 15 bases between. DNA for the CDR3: TGTGCCAGCTCCTTTCCGGACAGAGAGCTGTTTTTT. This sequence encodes CASSFPDRELFF.

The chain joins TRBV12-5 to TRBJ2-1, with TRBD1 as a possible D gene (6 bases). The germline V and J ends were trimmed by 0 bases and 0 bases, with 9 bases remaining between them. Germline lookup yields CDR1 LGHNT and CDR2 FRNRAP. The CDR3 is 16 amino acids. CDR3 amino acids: CASGLVRDTSYNEQFF. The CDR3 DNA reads TGTGCTAGTGGTTTGGTAAGGGACACCTCCTACAATGAGCAGTTCTTC.

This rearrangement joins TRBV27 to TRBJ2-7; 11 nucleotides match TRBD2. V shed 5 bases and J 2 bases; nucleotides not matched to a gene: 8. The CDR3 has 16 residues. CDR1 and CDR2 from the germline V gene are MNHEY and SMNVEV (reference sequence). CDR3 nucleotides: TGTGCCAGCAGTATGAGACCGGGACTAGCGGCCTACGAGCAGTACTTC. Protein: CASSMRPGLAAYEQYF.

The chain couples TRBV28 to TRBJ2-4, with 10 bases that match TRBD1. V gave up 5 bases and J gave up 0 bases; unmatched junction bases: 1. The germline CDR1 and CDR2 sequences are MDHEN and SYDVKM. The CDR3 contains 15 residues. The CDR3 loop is CASSRDRGAKNIQYF. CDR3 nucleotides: TGTGCCAGCAGTAGGGACAGGGGAGCCAAAAACATTCAGTACTTC.

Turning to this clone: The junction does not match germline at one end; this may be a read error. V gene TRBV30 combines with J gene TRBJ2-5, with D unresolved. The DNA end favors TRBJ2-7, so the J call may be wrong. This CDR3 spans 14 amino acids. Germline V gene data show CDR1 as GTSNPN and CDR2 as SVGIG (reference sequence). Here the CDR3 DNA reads TGTGCCTGGAGTGCCCGACAAGCCTCCAACGAGCAGTACTTC. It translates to CAWSARQASNEQYF.

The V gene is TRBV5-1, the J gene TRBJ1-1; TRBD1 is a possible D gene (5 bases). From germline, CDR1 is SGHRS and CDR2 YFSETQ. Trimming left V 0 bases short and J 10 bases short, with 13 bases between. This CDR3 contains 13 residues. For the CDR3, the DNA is TGCGCCAGCAGCTTGGCCCAGGGAAAGGTAGCTTTCTTT. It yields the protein CASSLAQGKVAFF.

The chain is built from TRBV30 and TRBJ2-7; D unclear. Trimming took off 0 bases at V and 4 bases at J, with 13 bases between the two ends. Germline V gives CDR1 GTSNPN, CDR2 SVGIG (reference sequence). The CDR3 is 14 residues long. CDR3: CAWSVPRKSYEQYF. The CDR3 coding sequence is TGTGCCTGGAGTGTACCCCGAAAGAGTTACGAGCAGTACTTC.

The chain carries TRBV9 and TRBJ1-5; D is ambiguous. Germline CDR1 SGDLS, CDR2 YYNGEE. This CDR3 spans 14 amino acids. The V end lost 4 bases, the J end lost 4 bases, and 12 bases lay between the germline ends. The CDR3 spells CASSLDGGNQPQHF. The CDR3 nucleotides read TGTGCCAGCAGCCTCGATGGAGGGAATCAGCCCCAGCATTTT.

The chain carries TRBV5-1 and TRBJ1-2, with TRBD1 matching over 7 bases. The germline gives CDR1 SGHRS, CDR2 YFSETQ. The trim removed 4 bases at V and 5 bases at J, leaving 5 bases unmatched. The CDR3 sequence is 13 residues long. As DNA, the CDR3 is TGCGCCAGCAGCATAGGACAGGATTATGGCTACACCTTC. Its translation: CASSIGQDYGYTF.

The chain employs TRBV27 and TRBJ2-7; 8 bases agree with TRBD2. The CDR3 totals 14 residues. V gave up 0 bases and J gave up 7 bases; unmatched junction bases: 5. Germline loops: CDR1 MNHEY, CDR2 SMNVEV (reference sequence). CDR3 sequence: CASSLSPAGGEQYF. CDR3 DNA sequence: TGTGCCAGCAGTTTATCTCCCGCGGGAGGAGAGCAGTACTTC.

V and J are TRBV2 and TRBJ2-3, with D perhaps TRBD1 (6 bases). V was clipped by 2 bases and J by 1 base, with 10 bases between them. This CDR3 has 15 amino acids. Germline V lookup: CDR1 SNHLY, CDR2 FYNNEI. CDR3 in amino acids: CASSESPGGTDTQYF. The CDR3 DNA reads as TGTGCCAGCAGTGAATCTCCAGGGGGCACAGATACGCAGTATTTT.

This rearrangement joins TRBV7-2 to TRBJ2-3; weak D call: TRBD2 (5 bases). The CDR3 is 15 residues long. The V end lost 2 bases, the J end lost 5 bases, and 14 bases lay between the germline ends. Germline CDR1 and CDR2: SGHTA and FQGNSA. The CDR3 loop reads CASSLNAGSLDTQYF. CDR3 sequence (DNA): TGTGCCAGCAGCTTAAACGCGGGTTCACTAGATACGCAGTATTTT. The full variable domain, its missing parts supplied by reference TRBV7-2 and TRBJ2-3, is GAGVSQSPSNKVTEKGKDVELRCDPISGHTALYWYRQSLGQGLEFLIYFQGNSAPDKSGLPSDRFSAERTGGSVSTLTIQRTQQEDSAVYLCASSLNAGSLDTQYFGPGTRLTVL.

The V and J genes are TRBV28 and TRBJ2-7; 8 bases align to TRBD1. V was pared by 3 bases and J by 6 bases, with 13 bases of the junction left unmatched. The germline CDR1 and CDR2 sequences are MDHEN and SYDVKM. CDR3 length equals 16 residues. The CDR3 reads CASSLQTGVGGLEQYF. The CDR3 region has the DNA TGTGCCAGCAGTTTGCAGACAGGGGTCGGAGGGCTCGAGCAGTACTTC.

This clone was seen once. The CDR3 loop reads CASSLGTGSEAFF. DNA of the CDR3: TGTGCCAGCTCACTGGGGACAGGCTCAGAAGCTTTCTTT. This chain uses TRBV18 with TRBJ1-1; 8 nucleotides match TRBD1. Germline loops: CDR1 KGHSH, CDR2 LQKENI. This CDR3 has 13 residues. The V segment lost 4 bases and the J segment 8 bases; nucleotides outside the gene matches: 6.

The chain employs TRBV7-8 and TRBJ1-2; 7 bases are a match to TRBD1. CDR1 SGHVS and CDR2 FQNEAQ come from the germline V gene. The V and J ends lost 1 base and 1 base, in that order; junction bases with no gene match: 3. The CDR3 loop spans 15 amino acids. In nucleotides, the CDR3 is TGTGCCAGCAGCTTAGGACAGGGCTATAACTATGGCTACACCTTC. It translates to CASSLGQGYNYGYTF.

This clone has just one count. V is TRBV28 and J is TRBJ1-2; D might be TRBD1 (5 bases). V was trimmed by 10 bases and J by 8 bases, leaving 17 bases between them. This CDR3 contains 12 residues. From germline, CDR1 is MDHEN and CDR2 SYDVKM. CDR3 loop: CATSSGGGGYTF. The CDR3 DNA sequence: TGTGCCACCTCCTCGGGGGGAGGGGGCTACACCTTC.

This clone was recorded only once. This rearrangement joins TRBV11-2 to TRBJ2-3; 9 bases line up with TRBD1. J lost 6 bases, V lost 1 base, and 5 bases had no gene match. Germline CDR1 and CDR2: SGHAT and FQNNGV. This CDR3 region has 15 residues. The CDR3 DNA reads TGTGCCAGCAGCTTAGTGGGGACAGGGATGGATACGCAGTATTTT. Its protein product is CASSLVGTGMDTQYF.

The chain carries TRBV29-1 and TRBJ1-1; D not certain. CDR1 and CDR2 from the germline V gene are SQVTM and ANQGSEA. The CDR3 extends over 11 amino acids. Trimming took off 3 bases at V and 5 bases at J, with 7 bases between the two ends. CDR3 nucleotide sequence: TGCAGCGTTGATGAGGGTACTGAAGCTTTCTTT. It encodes CSVDEGTEAFF.

The CDR3 here is CASSLSAGRYEQYF. The CDR3 region has the DNA TGTGCCAGCAGCTTGTCGGCGGGCCGCTACGAGCAGTACTTC. J is TRBJ2-7 and V is TRBV5-5, with a possible D match to TRBD2 (5 bases). The V gene lost 1 base and the J gene lost 3 bases, with 11 bases spanning the gap. Germline loops: CDR1 SGHKS, CDR2 YYEKEE (reference sequence). This CDR3 is built from 14 residues.

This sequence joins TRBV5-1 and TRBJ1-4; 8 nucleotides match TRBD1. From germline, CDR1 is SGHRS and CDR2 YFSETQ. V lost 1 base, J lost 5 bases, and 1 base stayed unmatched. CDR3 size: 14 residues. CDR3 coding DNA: TGCGCCAGCAGCTTGAGGACAGGGAATGAAAAACTGTTTTTT. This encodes CASSLRTGNEKLFF.

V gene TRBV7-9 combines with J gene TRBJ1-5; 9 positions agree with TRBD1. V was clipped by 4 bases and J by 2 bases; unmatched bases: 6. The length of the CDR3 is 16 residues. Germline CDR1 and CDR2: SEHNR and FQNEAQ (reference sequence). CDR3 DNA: TGTGCCAGCAGCTCAGGCCGGGACAGGGGCAATCAGCCCCAGCATTTT. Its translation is CASSSGRDRGNQPQHF.

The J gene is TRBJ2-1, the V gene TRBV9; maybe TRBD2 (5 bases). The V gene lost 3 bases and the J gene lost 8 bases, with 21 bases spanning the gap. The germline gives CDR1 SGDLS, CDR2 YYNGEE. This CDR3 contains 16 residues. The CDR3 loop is CASSAPGKESFDEQFF. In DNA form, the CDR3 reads TGTGCCAGCAGCGCCCCGGGGAAAGAATCGTTCGATGAGCAGTTCTTC.